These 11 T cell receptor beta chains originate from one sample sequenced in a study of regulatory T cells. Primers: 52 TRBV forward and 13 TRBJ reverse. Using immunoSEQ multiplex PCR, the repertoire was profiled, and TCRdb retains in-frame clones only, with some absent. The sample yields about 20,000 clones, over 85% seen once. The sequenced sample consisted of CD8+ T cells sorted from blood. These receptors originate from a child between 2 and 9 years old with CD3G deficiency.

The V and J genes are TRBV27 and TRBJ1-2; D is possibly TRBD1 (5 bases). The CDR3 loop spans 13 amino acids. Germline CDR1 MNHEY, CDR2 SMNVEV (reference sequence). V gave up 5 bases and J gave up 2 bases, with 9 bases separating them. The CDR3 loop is CASSPGANYGYTF. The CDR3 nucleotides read TGTGCCAGCAGTCCCGGGGCCAACTATGGCTACACCTTC.

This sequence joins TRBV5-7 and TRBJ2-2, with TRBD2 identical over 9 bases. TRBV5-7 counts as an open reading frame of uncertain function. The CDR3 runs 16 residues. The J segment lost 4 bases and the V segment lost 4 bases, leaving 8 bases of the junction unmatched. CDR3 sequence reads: CASSRTGLARTGELFF. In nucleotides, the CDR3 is TGTGCCAGCAGCAGGACGGGACTAGCACGCACCGGGGAGCTGTTTTTT.

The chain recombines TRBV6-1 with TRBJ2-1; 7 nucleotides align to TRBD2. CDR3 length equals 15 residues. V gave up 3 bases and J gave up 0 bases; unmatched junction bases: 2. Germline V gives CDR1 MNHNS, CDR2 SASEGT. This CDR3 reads CASSERGGSYNEQFF. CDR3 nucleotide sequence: TGTGCCAGCAGTGAGCGCGGGGGCTCCTACAATGAGCAGTTCTTC.

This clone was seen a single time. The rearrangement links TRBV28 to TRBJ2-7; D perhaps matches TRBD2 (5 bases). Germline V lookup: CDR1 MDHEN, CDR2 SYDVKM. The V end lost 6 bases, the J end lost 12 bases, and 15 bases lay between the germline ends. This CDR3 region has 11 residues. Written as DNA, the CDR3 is TGTGCCAGCAGCTCCGGGGTCGACGCGTACTTC. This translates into CASSSGVDAYF.

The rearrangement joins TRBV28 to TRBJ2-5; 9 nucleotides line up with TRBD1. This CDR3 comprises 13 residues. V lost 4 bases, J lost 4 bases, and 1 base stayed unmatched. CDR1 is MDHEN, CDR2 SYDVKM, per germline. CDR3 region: CASSSTGGETQYF. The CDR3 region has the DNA TGTGCCAGCAGTTCGACAGGGGGAGAGACCCAGTACTTC.

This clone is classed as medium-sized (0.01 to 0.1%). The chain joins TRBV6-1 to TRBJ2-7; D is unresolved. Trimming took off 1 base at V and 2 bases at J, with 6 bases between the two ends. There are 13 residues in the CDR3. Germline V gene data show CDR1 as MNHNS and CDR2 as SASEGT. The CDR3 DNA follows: TGTGCCAGCAGTGAAGTGGTAACCTACGAGCAGTACTTC. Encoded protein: CASSEVVTYEQYF.

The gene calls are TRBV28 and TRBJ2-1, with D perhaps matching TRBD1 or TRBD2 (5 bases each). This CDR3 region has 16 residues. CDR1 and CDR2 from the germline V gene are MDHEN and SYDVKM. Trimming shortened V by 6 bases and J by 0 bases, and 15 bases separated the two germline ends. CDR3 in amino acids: CASSPVGTSSYNEQFF. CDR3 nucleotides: TGTGCCAGCAGCCCTGTTGGGACCAGCTCCTACAATGAGCAGTTCTTC. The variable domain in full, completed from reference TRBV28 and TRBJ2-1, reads DVKVTQSSRYLVKRTGEKVFLECVQDMDHENMFWYRQDPGLGLRLIYFSYDVKMKEKGDIPEGYSVSREKKERFSLILESASTNQTSMYLCASSPVGTSSYNEQFFGPGTRLTVL.

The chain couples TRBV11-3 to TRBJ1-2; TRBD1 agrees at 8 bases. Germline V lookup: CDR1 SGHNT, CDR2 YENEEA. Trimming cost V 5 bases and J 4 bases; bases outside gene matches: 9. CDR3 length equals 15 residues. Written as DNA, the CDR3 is TGTGCCAGCAGCCCCCTTCGCAGGGGGCCCTATGGCTACACCTTC. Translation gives CASSPLRRGPYGYTF.

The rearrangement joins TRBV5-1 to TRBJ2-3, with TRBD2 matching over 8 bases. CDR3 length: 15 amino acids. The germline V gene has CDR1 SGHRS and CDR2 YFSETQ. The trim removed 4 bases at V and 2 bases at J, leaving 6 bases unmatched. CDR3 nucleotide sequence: TGCGCCAGCAGCGTTAGCGGGACGTTCACAGATACGCAGTATTTT. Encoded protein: CASSVSGTFTDTQYF.

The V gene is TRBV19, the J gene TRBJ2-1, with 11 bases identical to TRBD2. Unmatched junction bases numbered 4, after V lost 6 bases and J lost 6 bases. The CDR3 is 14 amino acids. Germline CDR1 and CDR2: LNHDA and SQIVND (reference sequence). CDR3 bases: TGTGCCAGTAGGATCACTAGCGGGAGCAATGAGCAGTTCTTC. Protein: CASRITSGSNEQFF.

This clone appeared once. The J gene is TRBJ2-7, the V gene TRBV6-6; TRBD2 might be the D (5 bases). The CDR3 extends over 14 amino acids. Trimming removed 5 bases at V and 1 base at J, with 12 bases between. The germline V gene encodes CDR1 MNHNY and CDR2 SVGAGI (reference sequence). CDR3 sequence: CASSTLLGSYEQYF. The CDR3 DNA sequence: TGTGCCAGCAGTACCTTACTAGGGTCCTACGAGCAGTACTTC.